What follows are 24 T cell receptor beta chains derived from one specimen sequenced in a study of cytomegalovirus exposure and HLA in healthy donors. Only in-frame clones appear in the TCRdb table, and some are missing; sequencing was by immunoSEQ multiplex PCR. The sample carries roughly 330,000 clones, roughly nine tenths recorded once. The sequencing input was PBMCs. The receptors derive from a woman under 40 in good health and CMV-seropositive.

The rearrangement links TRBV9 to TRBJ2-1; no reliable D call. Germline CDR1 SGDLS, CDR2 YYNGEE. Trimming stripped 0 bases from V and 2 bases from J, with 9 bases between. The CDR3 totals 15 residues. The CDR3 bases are TGTGCCAGCAGCGTAGGTACGGTCACCTACAATGAGCAGTTCTTC. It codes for CASSVGTVTYNEQFF.

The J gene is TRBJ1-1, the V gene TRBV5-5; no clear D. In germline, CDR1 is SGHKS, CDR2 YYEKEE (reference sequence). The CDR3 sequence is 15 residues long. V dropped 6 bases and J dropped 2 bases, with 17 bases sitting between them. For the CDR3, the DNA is TGTGCCAGCACCCCTGGGCAGATAACAAACACTGAAGCTTTCTTT. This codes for CASTPGQITNTEAFF.

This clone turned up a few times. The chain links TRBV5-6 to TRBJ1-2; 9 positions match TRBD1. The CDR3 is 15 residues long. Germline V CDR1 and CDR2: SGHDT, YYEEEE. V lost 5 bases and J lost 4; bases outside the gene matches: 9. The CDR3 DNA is TGTGCCAGCAGACAGGGACAGGGACCAATCTATGGCTACACCTTC. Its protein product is CASRQGQGPIYGYTF.

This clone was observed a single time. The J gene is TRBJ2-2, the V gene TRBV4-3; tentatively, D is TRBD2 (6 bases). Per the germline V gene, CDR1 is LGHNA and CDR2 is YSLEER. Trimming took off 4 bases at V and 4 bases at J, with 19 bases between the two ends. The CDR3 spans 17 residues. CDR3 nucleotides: TGCGCCAGCAGCCTTCTTGGAGGGGATACGAGCACCGGGGAGCTGTTTTTT. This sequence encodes CASSLLGGDTSTGELFF.

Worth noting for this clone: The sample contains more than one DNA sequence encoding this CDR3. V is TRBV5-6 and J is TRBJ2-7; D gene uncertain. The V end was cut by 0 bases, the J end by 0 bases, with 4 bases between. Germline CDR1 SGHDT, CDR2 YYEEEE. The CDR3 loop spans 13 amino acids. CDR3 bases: TGTGCCAGCAGCTTGGCGGCCTCCTACGAGCAGTACTTC. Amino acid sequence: CASSLAASYEQYF. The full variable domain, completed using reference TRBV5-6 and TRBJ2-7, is DAGVTQSPTHLIKTRGQQVTLRCSPKSGHDTVSWYQQALGQGPQFIFQYYEEEERQRGNFPDRFSGHQFPNYSSELNVNALLLGDSALYLCASSLAASYEQYFGPGTRLTVT.

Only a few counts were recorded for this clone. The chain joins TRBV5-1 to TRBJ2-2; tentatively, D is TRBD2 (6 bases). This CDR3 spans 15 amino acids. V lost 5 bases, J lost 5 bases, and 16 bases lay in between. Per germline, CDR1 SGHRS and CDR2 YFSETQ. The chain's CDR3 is CASRESLAGTGELFF. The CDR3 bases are TGCGCCAGCAGGGAGTCACTAGCTGGGACCGGGGAGCTGTTTTTT.

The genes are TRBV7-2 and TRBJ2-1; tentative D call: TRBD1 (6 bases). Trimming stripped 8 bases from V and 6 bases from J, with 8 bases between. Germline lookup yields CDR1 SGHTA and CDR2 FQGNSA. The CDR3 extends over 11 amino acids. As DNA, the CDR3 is TGTGCCAGCGGGGGCGGCAATGAGCAGTTCTTC. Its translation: CASGGGNEQFF.

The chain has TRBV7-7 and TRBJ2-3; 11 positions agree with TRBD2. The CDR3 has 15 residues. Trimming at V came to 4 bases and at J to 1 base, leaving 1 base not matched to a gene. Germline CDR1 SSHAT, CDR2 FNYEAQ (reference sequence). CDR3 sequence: CASSSGLAGTDTQYF. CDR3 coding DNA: TGTGCCAGCAGCTCGGGACTAGCGGGCACAGATACGCAGTATTTT.

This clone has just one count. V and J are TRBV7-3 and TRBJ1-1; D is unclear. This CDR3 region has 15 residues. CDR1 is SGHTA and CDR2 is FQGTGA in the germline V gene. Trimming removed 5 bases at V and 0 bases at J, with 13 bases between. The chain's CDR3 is CASSPGGGLNTEAFF. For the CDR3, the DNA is TGTGCCAGCAGCCCAGGAGGAGGCCTGAACACTGAAGCTTTCTTT.

The CDR3 region is CASRPTGCYEQYF. The CDR3, as DNA: TGTGCCAGCAGGCCCACAGGGTGCTACGAGCAGTACTTC. The V call is TRBV9, the J call TRBJ2-7; a weak D match, TRBD1 (6 bases). Between the trimmed V and J ends, which lost 5 bases and 3 bases, there was a span of 12 bases. Per the germline V gene, CDR1 is SGDLS and CDR2 is YYNGEE. The CDR3 totals 13 residues. The full variable domain, with the rest looked up from reference TRBV9 and TRBJ2-7, is DSGVTQTPKHLITATGQRVTLRCSPRSGDLSVYWYQQSLDQGLQFLIQYYNGEERAKGNILERFSAQQFPDLHSELNLSSLELGDSALYFCASRPTGCYEQYFGPGTRLTVT.

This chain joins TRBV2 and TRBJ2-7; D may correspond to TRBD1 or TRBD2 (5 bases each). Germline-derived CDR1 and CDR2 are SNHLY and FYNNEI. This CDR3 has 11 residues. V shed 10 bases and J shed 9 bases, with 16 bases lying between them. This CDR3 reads CATLRGAGQYF. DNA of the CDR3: TGTGCCACCCTTAGAGGGGCGGGGCAGTACTTC.

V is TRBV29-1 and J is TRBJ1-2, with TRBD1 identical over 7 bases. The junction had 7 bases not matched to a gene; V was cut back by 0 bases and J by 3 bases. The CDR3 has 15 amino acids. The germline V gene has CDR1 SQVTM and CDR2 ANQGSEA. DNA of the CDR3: TGCAGCGTTGAAGATCTGACAGGGCGCGACTATGGCTACACCTTC. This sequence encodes CSVEDLTGRDYGYTF. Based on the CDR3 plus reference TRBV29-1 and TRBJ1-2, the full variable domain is SAVISQKPSRDICQRGTSLTIQCQVDSQVTMMFWYRQQPGQSLTLIATANQGSEATYESGFVIDKFPISRPNLTFSTLTVSNMSPEDSSIYLCSVEDLTGRDYGYTFGSGTRLTVV.

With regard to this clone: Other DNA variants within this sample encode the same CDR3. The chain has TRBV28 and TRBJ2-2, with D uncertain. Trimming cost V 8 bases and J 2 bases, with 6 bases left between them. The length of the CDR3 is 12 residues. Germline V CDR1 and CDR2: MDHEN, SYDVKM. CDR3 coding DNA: TGTGCCAGCTCCCGAAACACCGGGGAGCTGTTTTTT. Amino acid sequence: CASSRNTGELFF.

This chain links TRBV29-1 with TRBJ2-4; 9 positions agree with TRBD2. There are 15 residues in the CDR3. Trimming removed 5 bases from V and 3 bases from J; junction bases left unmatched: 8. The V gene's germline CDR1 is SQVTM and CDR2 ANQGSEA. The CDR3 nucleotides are TGCAGCGTTACCTCTAGCGGGGCAAACAAAAACATTCAGTACTTC. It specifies CSVTSSGANKNIQYF.

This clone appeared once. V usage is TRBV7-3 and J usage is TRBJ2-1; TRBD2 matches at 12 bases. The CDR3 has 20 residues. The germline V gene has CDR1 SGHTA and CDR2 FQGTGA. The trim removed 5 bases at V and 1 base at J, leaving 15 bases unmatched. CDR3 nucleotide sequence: TGTGCCAGCAGCCCGAACATGGGCGGACTAGCGGGGTTTTCCTACAATGAGCAGTTCTTC. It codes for CASSPNMGGLAGFSYNEQFF.

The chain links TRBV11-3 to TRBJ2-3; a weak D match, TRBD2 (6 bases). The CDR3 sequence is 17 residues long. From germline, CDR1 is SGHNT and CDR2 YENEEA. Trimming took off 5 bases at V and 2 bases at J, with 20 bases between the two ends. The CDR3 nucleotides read TGTGCCAGCAGCGGCCCTGTTGAGGGAGGAACCACAGATACGCAGTATTTT. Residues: CASSGPVEGGTTDTQYF.

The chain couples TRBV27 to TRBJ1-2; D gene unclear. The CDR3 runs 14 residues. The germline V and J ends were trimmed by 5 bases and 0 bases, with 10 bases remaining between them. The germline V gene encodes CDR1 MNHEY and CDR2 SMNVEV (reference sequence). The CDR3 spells CASSHGRTNYGYTF. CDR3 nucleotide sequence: TGTGCCAGCAGTCACGGACGGACTAACTATGGCTACACCTTC.

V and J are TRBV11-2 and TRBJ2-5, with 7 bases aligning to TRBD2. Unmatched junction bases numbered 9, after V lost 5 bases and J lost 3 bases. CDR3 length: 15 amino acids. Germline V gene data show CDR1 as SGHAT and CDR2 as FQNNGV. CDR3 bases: TGTGCCAGCAGCCGCCAATTTGCGGGGGAAGAGACCCAGTACTTC. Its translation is CASSRQFAGEETQYF.

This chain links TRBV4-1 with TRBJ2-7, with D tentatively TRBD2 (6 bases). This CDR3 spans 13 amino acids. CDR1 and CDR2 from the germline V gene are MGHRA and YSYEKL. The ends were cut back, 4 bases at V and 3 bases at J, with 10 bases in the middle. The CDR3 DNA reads TGCGCCAGCAGCCGGGTCGGGAGCTACGAGCAGTACTTC. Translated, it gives CASSRVGSYEQYF.

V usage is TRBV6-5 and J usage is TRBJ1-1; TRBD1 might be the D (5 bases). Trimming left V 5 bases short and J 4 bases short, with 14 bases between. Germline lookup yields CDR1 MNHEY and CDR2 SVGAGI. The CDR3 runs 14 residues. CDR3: CASSTPVGTTEAFF. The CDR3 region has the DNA TGTGCCAGCAGTACCCCGGTGGGGACCACTGAAGCTTTCTTT.

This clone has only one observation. The CDR3 DNA follows: TGCGCCAGCAGCTTTGTCGCGGGAGGGAACTACAATGAGCAGTTCTTC. It is translated as CASSFVAGGNYNEQFF. The J gene is TRBJ2-1, the V gene TRBV5-1, with 9 bases fitting TRBD2. The CDR3 length is 16 residues. Germline CDR1 SGHRS, CDR2 YFSETQ. Trimming removed 2 bases from V and 3 bases from J; junction bases left unmatched: 6.

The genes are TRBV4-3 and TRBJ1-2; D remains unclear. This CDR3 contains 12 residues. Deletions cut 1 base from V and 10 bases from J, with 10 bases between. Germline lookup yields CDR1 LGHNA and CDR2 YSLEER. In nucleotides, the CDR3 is TGCGCCAGCAGCCAAGCTGGGATAGCCTACACCTTC. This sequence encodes CASSQAGIAYTF.

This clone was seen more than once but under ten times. The CDR3 DNA is TGCGCCAGCAGCCAACCTGACAGGGCATTCAATGGCTACACCTTC. Translating it yields CASSQPDRAFNGYTF. The chain combines TRBV4-1 with TRBJ1-2, with 7 bases identical to TRBD1. CDR3 length: 15 amino acids. CDR1 and CDR2 from the germline V gene are MGHRA and YSYEKL. The junction had 9 bases not matched to a gene; V was cut back by 2 bases and J by 6 bases.

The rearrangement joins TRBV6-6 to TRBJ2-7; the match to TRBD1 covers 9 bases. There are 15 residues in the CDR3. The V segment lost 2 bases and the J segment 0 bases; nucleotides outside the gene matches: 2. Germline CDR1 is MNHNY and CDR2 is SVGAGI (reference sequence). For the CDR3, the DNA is TGTGCCAGCAGTTACGGGACAGGGAGCTCCTACGAGCAGTACTTC. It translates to CASSYGTGSSYEQYF.